The 7 T cell receptor beta chains presented below share a single source sample, sequenced in a study of vaccination effects on CD4 cells after COVID-19. Pools of viral peptides were used by the ViraFEST assay to expand antigen-specific CD4+ T cells ahead of sequencing. Upon completion of 10 to 11 days in culture, CD4+ T cells were isolated. Subjects were given two BNT162b2 or mRNA-1273 vaccine doses. TCRdb's copy holds only in-frame clones and misses some; the assay was immunoSEQ multiplex PCR. The sample includes tens of thousands of clones, roughly 80% of them seen just once. Antigens for these TCRs are unknown. The sample was CD4+ T cells from PBMCs cultured with SARS-CoV-2 spike peptides, taken after COVID-19 vaccination. These receptor sequences come from a human donor who received a COVID-19 vaccine. Some clones in this sample may be carry-over from other donors' samples.

This chain connects TRBV27 to TRBJ2-1; 7 bases line up with TRBD1. Losses at the gene ends were 1 base for V and 5 bases for J; bases not matched to a gene: 5. The CDR3 loop spans 15 amino acids. CDR1 and CDR2 (germline): MNHEY, SMNVEV (reference sequence). For the CDR3, the DNA is TGTGCCAGCAGTTTATTGGGGACAGTGGACAATGAGCAGTTCTTC. Protein product: CASSLLGTVDNEQFF.

The rearrangement uses TRBV30 and TRBJ1-4; 8 bases map to TRBD1. The length of the CDR3 is 12 residues. Germline CDR1 GTSNPN, CDR2 SVGIG (reference sequence). The J segment lost 8 bases and the V segment lost 8 bases, leaving 7 bases of the junction unmatched. This CDR3 reads CALDRVREKLFF. As DNA, the CDR3 is TGTGCCCTGGACAGGGTACGAGAAAAACTGTTTTTT.

This chain links TRBV5-1 with TRBJ2-3; D may be TRBD2 (7 bases). Germline-derived CDR1 and CDR2 are SGHRS and YFSETQ. Trimming took 0 bases from V and 2 from J, leaving 13 bases between them. The CDR3 extends over 16 amino acids. CDR3 nucleotide sequence: TGCGCCAGCAGCTTGGTGCGGGGGACAAACACAGATACGCAGTATTTT. The encoded protein is CASSLVRGTNTDTQYF.

The J gene is TRBJ1-2, the V gene TRBV28; D call uncertain. V was clipped by 5 bases and J by 8 bases, with 12 bases between them. The CDR3 has 12 amino acids. Per the germline V gene, CDR1 is MDHEN and CDR2 is SYDVKM. CDR3 residues: CASSPRLWGYTF. The CDR3 nucleotides are TGTGCCAGCAGTCCACGCCTCTGGGGCTACACCTTC.

In its sample, this clone was seen a few times. The J gene is TRBJ1-3, the V gene TRBV2; unclear D gene. The CDR3 covers 14 residues. V was clipped by 5 bases and J by 0 bases, with 8 bases between them. Germline values: CDR1 SNHLY, CDR2 FYNNEI. The CDR3 sequence: CASSLTSSGNTIYF. The CDR3 nucleotides read TGTGCCAGCAGTCTCACTAGCTCTGGAAACACCATATATTTT.

The chain carries TRBV29-1 and TRBJ2-3, with 9 bases matching TRBD1. V was pared by 6 bases and J by 3 bases, with 4 bases of the junction left unmatched. Looked up from germline, CDR1 is SQVTM and CDR2 is ANQGSEA. The CDR3 contains 13 residues. CDR3 in DNA: TGCAGCGTGAAAGGACAGGGGACAGATACGCAGTATTTT. As protein: CSVKGQGTDTQYF.

This clone was seen only a few times. The gene calls are TRBV4-1 and TRBJ2-7; TRBD1 aligns across 11 bases. The CDR3 length is 15 residues. Germline V gene sequence: CDR1 MGHRA, CDR2 YSYEKL. J lost 1 base, V lost 7 bases, and 6 bases had no gene match. In DNA form, the CDR3 reads TGCGCCAGCAATGGAGGGACAGGGGGATCCTACGAGCAGTACGTC. Translation: CASNGGTGGSYEQYV.